This T cell receptor (beta chain) was identified during a study of blood T cell repertoires in COVID-19. Study overall: The origin of the acute and convalescent COVID-19 samples was the United States, Italy and Spain. PBMCs, B-cell-depleted T cells, or T cells provided the cDNA or gDNA that made up the material.

The germline CDR1 and CDR2 sequences are SGHTS and YDEGEE. Trimming took off 3 bases at V and 14 bases at J, with 12 bases between the two ends. The CDR3 covers 12 residues. Sequencing was performed with immunoSEQ multiplex PCR; in TCRdb, only in-frame clones are kept and a portion is missing. The sample yields nearly 300,000 clones, about 88% seen once. The clonotype originates from a human donor with COVID-19, enrolled during active disease. The donor label of this sample is uncertain. What was sequenced was peripheral blood. The V and J genes are TRBV5-8 and TRBJ1-6; D remains ambiguous. The CDR3 DNA is TGTGCCAGCAGCTCCACCGGTCTATCCCTCCACTTT. Encoded protein: CASSSTGLSLHF.